The 17 T cell receptor beta chains below were found in one sample sequenced in a study of T-cell memory formation after mild COVID-19. MiXCR, applied by TCRdb to the 5' RACE reads, yields one record per CDR3 protein. The data contain roughly 170,000 distinct CDR3 sequences, around a fifth of them singletons. Sequencing was done on a sample of PBMCs or a T cell subset sorted from them (not recorded which). The origin of the receptors is an adult woman who had mild COVID-19 (a few samples of this study predate the infection). Cell type and time point are not known.

V and J are TRBV6-2 or TRBV6-3 and TRBJ2-3; weak D call: TRBD2 (5 bases). Trimming shortened V by 2 bases and J by 2 bases, and 8 bases separated the two germline ends. Germline assignment: CDR1 MNHEY and CDR2 SVGEGT. The CDR3 sequence is 14 residues long. CDR3 in DNA: TGTGCCAGCAGTTACATCGGGGTCACAGATACGCAGTATTTT. It codes for CASSYIGVTDTQYF.

The chain recombines TRBV4-3 with TRBJ1-4; D gene unclear. V was cut by 1 base and J by 8 bases, with 11 bases left in between. This CDR3 region has 14 residues. Germline assignment: CDR1 LGHNA and CDR2 YSLEER. The CDR3 DNA sequence: TGCGCCAGCAGCCAAGTATTCAGTGGGGAAAAACTGTTTTTT. Residues: CASSQVFSGEKLFF.

V gene TRBV19 combines with J gene TRBJ2-3; D unresolved. Trimming cost V 3 bases and J 0 bases, with 13 bases left between them. The CDR3 sequence is 16 residues long. Germline lookup yields CDR1 LNHDA and CDR2 SQIVND (reference sequence). CDR3: CASSILQATSTDTQYF. The CDR3 DNA reads TGTGCCAGTAGTATCCTTCAGGCAACTAGCACAGATACGCAGTATTTT.

The V and J genes are TRBV2 and TRBJ2-7; D is unresolved. Per the germline V gene, CDR1 is SNHLY and CDR2 is FYNNEI. The CDR3 loop spans 13 amino acids. V lost 2 bases, J lost 6 bases, and 11 bases lay in between. The CDR3 loop is CASSEWLGAEQYF. DNA of the CDR3: TGTGCCAGCAGTGAATGGCTAGGCGCCGAGCAGTACTTC.

The chain couples TRBV24-1 to TRBJ2-5, with D possibly matching TRBD2 (5 bases). V lost 6 bases, J lost 7 bases, and 11 bases lay in between. Germline lookup yields CDR1 KGHDR and CDR2 SFDVKD. CDR3 size: 12 residues. CDR3: CATSTGEGTQYF. DNA of the CDR3: TGTGCCACCAGTACGGGCGAGGGGACCCAGTACTTC.

The chain recombines TRBV24-1 with TRBJ2-5; no definite D call. Trimming left V 4 bases short and J 4 bases short, with 6 bases between. Germline CDR1 is KGHDR and CDR2 is SFDVKD. This CDR3 is 12 amino acids long. The CDR3 DNA reads as TGTGCCACCAGTGAAGCCGGAGAGACCCAGTACTTC. Its protein is CATSEAGETQYF.

The V gene is TRBV4-1, the J gene TRBJ1-2, with a possible D match to TRBD1 (5 bases). With 0 bases removed from V and 4 bases from J, the gap between germline ends came to 18 bases. The length of the CDR3 is 17 residues. Germline lookup yields CDR1 MGHRA and CDR2 YSYEKL. The CDR3: CASSQEWSRQSTYGYTF. CDR3 in DNA: TGCGCCAGCAGCCAAGAATGGAGTAGACAGTCGACCTATGGCTACACCTTC.

CDR3 sequence (DNA): TGTGCCAGCAGCCCTAGCTCTCACGAGCAGTACTTC. This gives the protein CASSPSSHEQYF. This chain links TRBV13 with TRBJ2-7; the D gene is possibly TRBD2 (5 bases). The CDR3 loop spans 12 amino acids. The V and J ends lost 5 bases and 5 bases respectively, with 10 bases between them. Germline assignment: CDR1 PRHDT and CDR2 FYEKMQ (reference sequence). The full variable domain, in which reference TRBV13 and TRBJ2-7 provide the parts outside the CDR3, is AAGVIQSPRHLIKEKRETATLKCYPIPRHDTVYWYQQGPGQDPQFLISFYEKMQSDKGSIPDRFSAQQFSDYHSELNMSSLELGDSALYFCASSPSSHEQYFGPGTRLTVT.

This clonotype was counted a single time. This sequence joins TRBV2 and TRBJ2-7; D possibly uses TRBD1 or TRBD2 (5 bases each). Trimming cost V 10 bases and J 0 bases, with 19 bases left between them. The length of the CDR3 is 15 residues. Looked up from germline, CDR1 is SNHLY and CDR2 is FYNNEI. For the CDR3, the DNA is TGTGCCACTAATTCCCGGGACCGGAGCTCCTACGAGCAGTACTTC. It yields the protein CATNSRDRSSYEQYF.

This clonotype has more than one count but fewer than ten. The chain uses TRBV7-9 and TRBJ1-2; D might be TRBD1 (5 bases). The V gene lost 1 base and the J gene lost 6 bases, with 12 bases spanning the gap. Looked up from germline, CDR1 is SEHNR and CDR2 is FQNEAQ (reference sequence). This CDR3 contains 14 residues. This chain's CDR3 is CASSLVQGEDGYTF. The CDR3 nucleotides read TGTGCCAGCAGCTTAGTTCAGGGAGAGGATGGCTACACCTTC.

This chain links TRBV21-1 with TRBJ1-2; TRBD1, the D gene given by the table, was not confirmed from the DNA. TRBV21-1 represents a pseudogene. This CDR3 contains 14 residues. CDR3 DNA sequence: TGTGCCAGCAGCCTAACGACAGGGGACTATGGCTACACCTTC. It codes for CASSLTTGDYGYTF.

The chain employs TRBV3-1 and TRBJ2-1, with D tentatively TRBD2 (6 bases). The CDR3 sequence is 16 residues long. Per germline, CDR1 LGHDT and CDR2 YNNKEL (reference sequence). V shed 2 bases and J shed 4 bases, with 15 bases lying between them. The CDR3 coding sequence is TGTGCCAGCAGCCAATCGGGACTTCTATTTTACAATGAGCAGTTCTTC. It encodes CASSQSGLLFYNEQFF.

This chain connects TRBV29-1 to TRBJ2-1; unclear D gene. V was shortened by 5 bases and J by 2 bases, with 4 bases between the two germline ends. This CDR3 region has 11 residues. The V gene's germline CDR1 is SQVTM and CDR2 ANQGSEA. As DNA, the CDR3 is TGCAGCGTTATTCCCTACAATGAGCAGTTCTTC. It specifies CSVIPYNEQFF.

J is TRBJ2-1 and V is TRBV7-9; perhaps D is TRBD1 or TRBD2 (7 bases each). Germline values: CDR1 SEHNR, CDR2 FQNEAQ (reference sequence). The CDR3 spans 15 residues. Trimming cost V 8 bases and J 6 bases, with 20 bases left between them. The CDR3 spells CASLPGGAGINEQFF. CDR3 sequence (DNA): TGTGCCAGCCTTCCAGGGGGGGCTGGTATCAATGAGCAGTTCTTC. Full variable domain (outside the CDR3, taken from reference TRBV7-9 and TRBJ2-1): DTGVSQNPRHKITKRGQNVTFRCDPISEHNRLYWYRQTLGQGPEFLTYFQNEAQLEKSRLLSDRFSAERPKGSFSTLEIQRTEQGDSAMYLCASLPGGAGINEQFFGPGTRLTVL.

The gene calls are TRBV5-1 and TRBJ1-3, with D unclear. V was pared by 0 bases and J by 4 bases, with 11 bases between. Per germline, CDR1 SGHRS and CDR2 YFSETQ. The CDR3 covers 15 residues. CDR3 in amino acids: CASSLGESSGNTIYF. DNA for the CDR3: TGCGCCAGCAGCTTGGGGGAATCATCCGGAAACACCATATATTTT.

The gene calls are TRBV7-6 and TRBJ2-7, with D perhaps given as TRBD1 or TRBD2 (5 bases each). CDR1 is SGHVS and CDR2 is FNYEAQ in the germline V gene. V lost 7 bases and J 2 bases, leaving 15 bases between the germline ends. The CDR3 contains 14 residues. The CDR3 DNA reads TGTGCCAGCACTTCGGGGCAGCAAGCCTACGAGCAGTACTTC. Residues: CASTSGQQAYEQYF.

This clonotype was detected a few times. J is TRBJ1-5 and V is TRBV6-1; D call uncertain. Germline assignment: CDR1 MNHNS and CDR2 SASEGT. This CDR3 spans 16 amino acids. With 7 bases removed from V and 3 bases from J, the gap between germline ends came to 19 bases. The CDR3: CASTPEGYSSNQPQHF. CDR3 DNA sequence: TGTGCCAGCACTCCAGAGGGATATTCGTCCAATCAGCCCCAGCATTTT.